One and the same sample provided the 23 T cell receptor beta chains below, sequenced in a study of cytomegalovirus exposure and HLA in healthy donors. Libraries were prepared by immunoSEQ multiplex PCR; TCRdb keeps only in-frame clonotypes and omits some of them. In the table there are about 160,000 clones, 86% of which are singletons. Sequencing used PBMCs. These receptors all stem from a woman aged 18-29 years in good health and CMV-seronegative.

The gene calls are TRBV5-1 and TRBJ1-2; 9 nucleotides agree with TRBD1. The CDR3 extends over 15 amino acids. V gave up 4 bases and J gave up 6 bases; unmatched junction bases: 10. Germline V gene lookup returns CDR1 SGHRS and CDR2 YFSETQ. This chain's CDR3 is CASSPFSGTGHGYTF. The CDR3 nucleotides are TGCGCCAGCAGCCCGTTTTCCGGGACAGGGCATGGCTACACCTTC.

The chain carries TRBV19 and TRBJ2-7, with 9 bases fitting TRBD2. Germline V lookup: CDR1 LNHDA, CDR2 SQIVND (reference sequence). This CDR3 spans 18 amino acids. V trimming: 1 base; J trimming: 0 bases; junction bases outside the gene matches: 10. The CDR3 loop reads CASSIGETSGRSSYEQYF. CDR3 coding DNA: TGTGCCAGTAGTATAGGGGAGACTAGCGGAAGGAGCTCCTACGAGCAGTACTTC.

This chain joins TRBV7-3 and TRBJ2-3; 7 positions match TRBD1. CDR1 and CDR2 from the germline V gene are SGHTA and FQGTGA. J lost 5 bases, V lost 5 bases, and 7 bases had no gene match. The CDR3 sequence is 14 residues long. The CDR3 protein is CASSPDRDGDTQYF. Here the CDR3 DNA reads TGTGCCAGCAGCCCCGACAGGGACGGAGATACGCAGTATTTT. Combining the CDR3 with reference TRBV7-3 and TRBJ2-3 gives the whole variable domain GAGVSQTPSNKVTEKGKYVELRCDPISGHTALYWYRQSLGQGPEFLIYFQGTGAADDSGLPNDRFFAVRPEGSVSTLKIQRTERGDSAVYLCASSPDRDGDTQYFGPGTRLTVL.

CDR3 protein: CASSKRRGGTGTYEQYF. CDR3 nucleotide sequence: TGCGCCAGCAGTAAAAGAAGGGGGGGGACCGGGACCTACGAGCAGTACTTC. This sequence joins TRBV4-1 and TRBJ2-7; a possible D gene is TRBD2 (7 bases). There are 17 residues in the CDR3. Trimming stripped 6 bases from V and 2 bases from J, with 23 bases between. CDR1 and CDR2 (germline): MGHRA, YSYEKL.

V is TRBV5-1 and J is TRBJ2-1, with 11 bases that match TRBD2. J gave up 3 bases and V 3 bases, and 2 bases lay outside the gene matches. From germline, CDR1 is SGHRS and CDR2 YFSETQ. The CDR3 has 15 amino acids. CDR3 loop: CASSSLAGGYNEQFF. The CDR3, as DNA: TGCGCCAGCAGCTCTCTAGCGGGAGGCTACAATGAGCAGTTCTTC.

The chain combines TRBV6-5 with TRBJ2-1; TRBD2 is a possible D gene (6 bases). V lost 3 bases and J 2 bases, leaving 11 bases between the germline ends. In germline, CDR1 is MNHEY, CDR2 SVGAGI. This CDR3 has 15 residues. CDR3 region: CASSYEEGTYNEQFF. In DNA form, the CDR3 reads TGTGCCAGCAGTTATGAGGAGGGAACCTACAATGAGCAGTTCTTC.

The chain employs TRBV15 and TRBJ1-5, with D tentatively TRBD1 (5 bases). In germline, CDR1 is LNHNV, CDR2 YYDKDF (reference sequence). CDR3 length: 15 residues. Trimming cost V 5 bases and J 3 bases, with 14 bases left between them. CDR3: CATSSGTAHNQPQHF. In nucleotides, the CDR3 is TGTGCCACCAGCTCTGGGACTGCACACAATCAGCCCCAGCATTTT. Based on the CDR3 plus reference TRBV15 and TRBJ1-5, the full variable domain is DAMVIQNPRYQVTQFGKPVTLSCSQTLNHNVMYWYQQKSSQAPKLLFHYYDKDFNNEADTPDNFQSRRPNTSFCFLDIRSPGLGDTAMYLCATSSGTAHNQPQHFGDGTRLSIL.

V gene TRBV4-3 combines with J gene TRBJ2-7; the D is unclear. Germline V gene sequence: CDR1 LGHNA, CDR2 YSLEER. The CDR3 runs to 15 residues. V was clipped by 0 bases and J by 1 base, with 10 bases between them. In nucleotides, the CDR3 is TGCGCCAGCAGCCAAGAAACAGCAAGGTCCTACGAGCAGTACTTC. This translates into CASSQETARSYEQYF.

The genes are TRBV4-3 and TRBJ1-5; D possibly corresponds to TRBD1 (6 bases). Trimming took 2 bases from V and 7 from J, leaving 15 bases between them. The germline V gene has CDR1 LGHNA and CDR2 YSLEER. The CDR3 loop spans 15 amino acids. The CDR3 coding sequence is TGCGCCAGCAGCCAAAGGGAAGGGGGGGGACAGCCCCAGCATTTT. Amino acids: CASSQREGGGQPQHF.

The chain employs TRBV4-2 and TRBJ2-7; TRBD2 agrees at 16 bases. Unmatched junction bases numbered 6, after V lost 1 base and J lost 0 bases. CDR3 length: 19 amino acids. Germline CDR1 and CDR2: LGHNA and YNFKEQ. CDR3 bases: TGTGCCAGCAGCCAAGCCGGGACTAGCGGGAGGGGAGGCTCCTACGAGCAGTACTTC. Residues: CASSQAGTSGRGGSYEQYF.

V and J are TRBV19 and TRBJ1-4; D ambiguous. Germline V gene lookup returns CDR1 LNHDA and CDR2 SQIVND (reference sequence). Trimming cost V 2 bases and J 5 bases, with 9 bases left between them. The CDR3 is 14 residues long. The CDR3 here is CASSIRRENEKLFF. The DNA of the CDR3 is TGTGCCAGTAGTATACGGAGGGAGAATGAAAAACTGTTTTTT. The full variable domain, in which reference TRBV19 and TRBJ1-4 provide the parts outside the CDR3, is DGGITQSPKYLFRKEGQNVTLSCEQNLNHDAMYWYRQDPGQGLRLIYYSQIVNDFQKGDIAEGYSVSREKKESFPLTVTSAQKNPTAFYLCASSIRRENEKLFFGSGTQLSVL.

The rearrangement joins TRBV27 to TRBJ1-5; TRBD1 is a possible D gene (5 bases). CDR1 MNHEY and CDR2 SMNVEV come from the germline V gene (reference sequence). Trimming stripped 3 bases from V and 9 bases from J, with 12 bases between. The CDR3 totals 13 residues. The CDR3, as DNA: TGTGCCAGCAGTTTGGACATCCTAAGGCCCCAGCATTTT. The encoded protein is CASSLDILRPQHF.

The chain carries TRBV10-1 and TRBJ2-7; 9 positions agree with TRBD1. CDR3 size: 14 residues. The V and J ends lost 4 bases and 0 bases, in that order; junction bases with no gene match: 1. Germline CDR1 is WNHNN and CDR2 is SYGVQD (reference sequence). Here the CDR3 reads CASSAQGASYEQYF. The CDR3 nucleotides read TGCGCCAGCAGTGCACAGGGGGCCTCCTACGAGCAGTACTTC.

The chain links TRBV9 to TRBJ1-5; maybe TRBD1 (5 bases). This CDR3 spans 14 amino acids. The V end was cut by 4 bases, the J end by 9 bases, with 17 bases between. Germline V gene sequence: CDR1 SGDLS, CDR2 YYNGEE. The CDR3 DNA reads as TGTGCCAGCAGCCGTCGCTCATACCAGGGGCCCCAGCATTTT. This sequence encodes CASSRRSYQGPQHF.

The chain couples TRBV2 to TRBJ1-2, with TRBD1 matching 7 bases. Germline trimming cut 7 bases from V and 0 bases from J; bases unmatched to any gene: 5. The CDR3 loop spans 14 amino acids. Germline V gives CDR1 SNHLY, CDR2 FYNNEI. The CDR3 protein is CASNTGDSNYGYTF. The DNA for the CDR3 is TGTGCCAGCAATACAGGGGATTCTAACTATGGCTACACCTTC.

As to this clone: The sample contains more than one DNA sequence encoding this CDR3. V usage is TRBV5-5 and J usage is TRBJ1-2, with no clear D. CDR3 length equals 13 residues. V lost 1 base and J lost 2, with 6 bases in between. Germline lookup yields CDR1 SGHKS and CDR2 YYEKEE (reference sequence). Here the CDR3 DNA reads TGTGCCAGCAGCTTGCCCGGGAACTATGGCTACACCTTC. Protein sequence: CASSLPGNYGYTF.

The CDR3 sequence is CASSGLGQGAYEQYF. CDR3 coding DNA: TGTGCCAGCAGTGGTTTGGGGCAGGGGGCCTACGAGCAGTACTTC. This sequence joins TRBV2 and TRBJ2-7; 7 positions match TRBD1. This CDR3 is 15 amino acids long. Looked up from germline, CDR1 is SNHLY and CDR2 is FYNNEI. The V segment lost 4 bases and the J segment 2 bases; nucleotides outside the gene matches: 8.

The CDR3 reads CAISPPGTYEQYF. The DNA of the CDR3 is TGTGCCATCAGTCCTCCCGGGACCTACGAGCAGTACTTC. The rearrangement joins TRBV10-3 to TRBJ2-7; perhaps TRBD2 as D (5 bases). Germline loops: CDR1 ENHRY, CDR2 SYGVKD. The CDR3 sequence is 13 residues long. Between the trimmed V and J ends, which lost 5 bases and 2 bases, there was a span of 10 bases.

The CDR3 bases are TGTGCCAGCAGTTACTCTGTCGGGTTAAACTATGGCTACACCTTC. Its translation is CASSYSVGLNYGYTF. This chain connects TRBV6-5 to TRBJ1-2; D ambiguous. Germline CDR1 MNHEY, CDR2 SVGAGI. This CDR3 has 15 residues. V gave up 0 bases and J gave up 2 bases, with 10 bases separating them.

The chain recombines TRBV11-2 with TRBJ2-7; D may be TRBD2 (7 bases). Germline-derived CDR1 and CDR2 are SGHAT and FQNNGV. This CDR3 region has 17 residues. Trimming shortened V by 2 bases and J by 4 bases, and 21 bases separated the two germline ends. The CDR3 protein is CASSLIFGGTTTYEQYF. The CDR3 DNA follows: TGTGCCAGCAGCTTAATATTCGGGGGGACAACTACTTACGAGCAGTACTTC.

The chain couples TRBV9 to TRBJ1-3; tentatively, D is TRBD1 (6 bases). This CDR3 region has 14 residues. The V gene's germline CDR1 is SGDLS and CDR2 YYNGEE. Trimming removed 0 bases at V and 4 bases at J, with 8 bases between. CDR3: CASSVGDTGNTIYF. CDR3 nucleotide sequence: TGTGCCAGCAGCGTAGGGGACACCGGAAACACCATATATTTT.

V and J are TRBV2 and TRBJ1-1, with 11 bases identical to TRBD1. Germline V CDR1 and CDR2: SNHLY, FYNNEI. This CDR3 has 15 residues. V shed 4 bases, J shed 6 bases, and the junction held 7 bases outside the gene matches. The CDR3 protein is CASSAPVGQGAEAFF. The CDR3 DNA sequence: TGTGCCAGCAGTGCCCCGGTGGGACAGGGGGCTGAAGCTTTCTTT.

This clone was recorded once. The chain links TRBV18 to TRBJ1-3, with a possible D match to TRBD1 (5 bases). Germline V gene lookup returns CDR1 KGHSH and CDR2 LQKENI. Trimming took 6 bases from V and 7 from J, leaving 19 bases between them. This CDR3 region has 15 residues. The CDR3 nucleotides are TGTGCCAGCTCCCCCTTAGATGGCGGGGCTAACACCATATATTTT. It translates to CASSPLDGGANTIYF. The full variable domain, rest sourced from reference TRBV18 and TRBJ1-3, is NAGVMQNPRHLVRRRGQEARLRCSPMKGHSHVYWYRQLPEEGLKFMVYLQKENIIDESGMPKERFSAEFPKEGPSILRIQQVVRGDSAAYFCASSPLDGGANTIYFGEGSWLTVV.